This T cell receptor (beta chain) derives from a study of CD8+ T cells in alopecia areata. As the sequencing template, cDNA was produced by extracting RNA and reverse transcribing it. Method: immunoSEQ multiplex PCR; TCRdb's copy keeps in-frame clones and lacks some. This table holds approximately 99,000 clones, 45% to 60% found once. Germline V gene sequence: CDR1 SGDLS, CDR2 YYNGEE. The V and J ends lost 4 bases and 2 bases respectively, with 22 bases between them. The CDR3 runs to 17 residues. The clonotype was recovered from a human donor with alopecia areata. V gene TRBV9 combines with J gene TRBJ2-7, with a tentative D call TRBD2 (6 bases). The sample was NKG2D-low CD8+ T cells sorted from blood. The DNA of the CDR3 is TGTGCCAGCAGCCTCACGAGGATGGACCGGAGGGCCTACGAGCAGTACTTC. Protein sequence: CASSLTRMDRRAYEQYF.